This T cell receptor (beta chain) emerged from a study of technical replicates of blood from several donors. Clones were sequenced by immunoSEQ multiplex PCR, and TCRdb holds only the in-frame ones, with some missing. The sample includes about 88,000 clones, 85% to 95% of them seen just once. This CDR3 is built from 11 residues. Germline V gives CDR1 MNHEY, CDR2 SVGAGI. Trimming removed 7 bases from V and 10 bases from J, with 11 bases in between. The chain uses TRBV6-5 and TRBJ2-1; possible D gene TRBD2, 5 bases. The sequence was obtained from a human donor in good health. Sequencing used T cells isolated from PBMCs. The CDR3, as DNA: TGTGCCAGCATCGGGTCGGGGGAGCAGTTCTTC. Amino acid sequence: CASIGSGEQFF.